Following are 7 T cell receptor beta chains from one sample sequenced in a study of early T cells in non-severe SARS-CoV-2 infection. TCRdb reanalysed the 5' RACE reads using MiXCR and keeps one entry per CDR3 protein. The data contain more than 65,000 distinct CDR3 sequences, 10% to 15% of them seen just once; the ten biggest clones take up approximately 1.1%. Sequences were obtained from whole blood. The receptors come from an adult who was a healthcare worker with PCR-confirmed SARS-CoV-2 infection or an uninfected control (not recorded which).

The sample holds a few counts of this clonotype. The rearrangement uses TRBV7-9 and TRBJ2-3, with 9 nucleotides matching TRBD2. Germline loops: CDR1 SEHNR, CDR2 FQNEAQ (reference sequence). The junction had 7 bases not matched to a gene; V was cut back by 6 bases and J by 3 bases. The CDR3 contains 15 residues. CDR3 sequence reads: CASSPLAGTTDTQYF. In nucleotides, the CDR3 is TGTGCCAGCAGTCCTCTAGCGGGGACGACAGATACGCAGTATTTT. The whole variable domain, filled in from reference TRBV7-9 and TRBJ2-3, reads DTGVSQNPRHKITKRGQNVTFRCDPISEHNRLYWYRQTLGQGPEFLTYFQNEAQLEKSRLLSDRFSAERPKGSFSTLEIQRTEQGDSAMYLCASSPLAGTTDTQYFGPGTRLTVL.

This clonotype showed up many times. The J gene is TRBJ2-5, the V gene TRBV2; TRBD1 matches at 7 bases. With V trimmed by 6 bases and J by 5 bases, 9 bases remained unmatched. CDR1 and CDR2 from the germline V gene are SNHLY and FYNNEI. CDR3 size: 14 residues. CDR3 sequence: CASRVDREWETQYF. DNA for the CDR3: TGTGCCAGCAGGGTAGACAGGGAGTGGGAGACCCAGTACTTC.

This clonotype was counted at least ten times. This chain joins TRBV28 and TRBJ1-1; D unclear. This CDR3 comprises 13 residues. Trimming removed 10 bases from V and 0 bases from J, with 12 bases in between. Per the germline V gene, CDR1 is MDHEN and CDR2 is SYDVKM. CDR3 loop: CATSQGLNTEAFF. The DNA of the CDR3 is TGTGCCACCAGCCAAGGGCTGAACACTGAAGCTTTCTTT.

The chain links TRBV7-8 to TRBJ2-2; tentatively, D is TRBD2 (6 bases). CDR1 SGHVS and CDR2 FQNEAQ come from the germline V gene. V was cut by 0 bases and J by 7 bases, with 18 bases left in between. The CDR3 totals 17 residues. CDR3 in DNA: TGTGCCAGCAGCTTAGCGGTACTAGCCCTAAAAGGCGGGGAGCTGTTTTTT. Translating it yields CASSLAVLALKGGELFF. Supplemented by reference TRBV7-8 and TRBJ2-2, the full variable domain reads GAGVSQSPRYKVAKRGQDVALRCDPISGHVSLFWYQQALGQGPEFLTYFQNEAQLDKSGLPSDRFFAERPEGSVSTLKIQRTQQEDSAVYLCASSLAVLALKGGELFFGEGSRLTVL.

This clonotype was counted ten times or more. This chain links TRBV15 with TRBJ2-5; D is unclear. CDR3 length: 13 amino acids. Between the trimmed V and J ends, which lost 0 bases and 4 bases, there was a span of 6 bases. In germline, CDR1 is LNHNV, CDR2 YYDKDF (reference sequence). Here the CDR3 DNA reads TGTGCCACCAGCAGAGATTTAGGAGAGACCCAGTACTTC. This encodes CATSRDLGETQYF.

This clonotype has ten or more counts. The V and J genes are TRBV28 and TRBJ1-1; 10 nucleotides align to TRBD1. The germline V gene has CDR1 MDHEN and CDR2 SYDVKM. The CDR3 consists of 16 residues. The ends lost 4 bases at V and 5 bases at J; junction bases unmatched: 10. CDR3 sequence reads: CASSWAGQGLETEAFF. CDR3 sequence (DNA): TGTGCCAGCAGTTGGGCGGGACAGGGGTTAGAAACTGAAGCTTTCTTT.

This clonotype was seen at least ten times. The chain employs TRBV5-1 and TRBJ2-1, with D possibly TRBD2 on 7 matching bases. CDR3 length equals 16 residues. V dropped 6 bases and J dropped 8 bases, with 24 bases sitting between them. Germline V gene lookup returns CDR1 SGHRS and CDR2 YFSETQ. The CDR3 sequence: CASTYPVGGLSYEQFF. The DNA of the CDR3 is TGCGCCAGCACATACCCCGTGGGGGGGCTTTCGTATGAGCAGTTCTTC.